This is a list of T cell receptor beta chains from one sample in a study of T cells expressing NK-cell markers. TCRdb reprocessed the 5' RACE reads, with one entry per CDR3 protein and no DNA. This repertoire includes some 340,000 distinct CDR3 sequences. The specimen was blood T cells: a sorted CD56 or NKG2C T cell subset, CD4+ or CD8+ T cells, or bulk PBMC T cells (not recorded which). Receptor source: a man aged 18-70 years in good health. Both conserved end residues are part of each CDR3.

TRBJ1-1,TRBV6-5,CASSRTGLRAFF
TRBJ2-7,TRBV7-8,CASSLASGPYEQYF
TRBJ1-4,TRBV5-5,CASSSGQHMRNEGKLFF
TRBJ2-1,TRBV5-1,CASSPGWGDEQFF
TRBJ2-7,TRBV9,CASSVGPGRRTYEQYF
TRBJ2-3,TRBV20-1,CSARPPSGSSTDTQYF
TRBJ2-4,TRBV15,CATSREIRDIQYF
TRBJ2-5,TRBV7-3,CASSSGGTKETQYF
TRBJ2-2,TRBV7-9,CASSLTSAETGELFF
TRBJ2-3,TRBV5-1,CASSLAGTSGGDTQYF
TRBJ2-7,TRBV20-1,CSARDERRRLTYEQYF
TRBJ1-4,TRBV12-3/TRBV12-4,CASVRGGGVEKLFF
TRBJ2-3,TRBV12-3/TRBV12-4,CASSLRRGATDTQYF
TRBJ2-2,TRBV6-5,CASSYSSLTGELFF
TRBJ1-3,TRBV20-1,CSARGYSGNTIYF
TRBJ1-5,TRBV28,CASSPLSLLEGRSGNQPQHF
TRBJ2-3,TRBV12-3/TRBV12-4,CASSLNSGDTQYF
TRBJ2-7,TRBV6-5,CASKELGGAGQKYEQYF
TRBJ1-5,TRBV10-3,CAIRGQGQGPQHF
TRBJ2-1,TRBV10-3,CAISEQGNEQFF
TRBJ1-4,TRBV7-9,CASSFNRGNEKLFF
TRBJ2-3,TRBV5-1,CASSLQGEGTDTQYF
TRBJ2-5,TRBV28,CASRTRGRQETQYF
TRBJ2-5,TRBV7-7,CASSPPRVGRGGRETQYF
TRBJ1-2,TRBV20-1,CSAGGDTSYGYTF
TRBJ1-2,TRBV29-1,CSGSVQGNYGYTF
TRBJ1-1,TRBV29-1,CSVPTRGGTEAFF
TRBJ2-5,TRBV28,CASSPSRGARETQYF
TRBJ2-3,TRBV3-1,CASSQMTKDTQYF